The sequence of this TCR beta chain was determined in a study of blood T cell repertoires in COVID-19. Generated by immunoSEQ multiplex PCR, the TCRdb table keeps only in-frame clones and is missing some. The sample lists some 120,000 clones; approximately 80% were seen once. The sample was peripheral blood. The clonotype was recovered from a woman aged 45-65 years with acute or convalescent COVID-19.

CDR3 nucleotide sequence: TGTGCCTGGAGTCGGATCGGAGCGGGCTACACCTTC. This codes for CAWSRIGAGYTF. The V gene is TRBV30, the J gene TRBJ1-2; D unclear. The CDR3 spans 12 residues. The V end lost 2 bases, the J end lost 8 bases, and 12 bases lay between the germline ends. The V gene's germline CDR1 is GTSNPN and CDR2 SVGIG (reference sequence).